Following are 26 T cell receptor beta chains from one sample sequenced in a study of T cells in Graves' hyperthyroidism and ophthalmopathy. Amplification of TCR beta CDR3 regions was performed using RNA transcripts as template. When the TCR CDR3 underwent first-round RT-PCR, the HTBI primer set was used. TCRdb fed the multiplex PCR reads into MiXCR, producing one record per CDR3 protein. The sample lists about 300,000 distinct CDR3 sequences; about 19% were seen once. The sequencing input was blood. These receptor sequences come from a man aged 45-65 years with Graves' ophthalmopathy.

This clonotype was detected ten times or more. The V call is TRBV7-8, the J call TRBJ2-5; 7 bases map to TRBD2. The CDR3 sequence is 14 residues long. Losses at the gene ends were 11 bases for V and 3 bases for J; bases not matched to a gene: 12. The germline V gene encodes CDR1 SGHVS and CDR2 FQNEAQ. In DNA, the CDR3 is TGTGCCGCCCTTGGCGGGAGTAGAGAAGAGACCCAGTACTTC. Translated: CAALGGSREETQYF.

This clonotype has a count of ten or more. The rearrangement links TRBV20-1 to TRBJ2-3; D gene uncertain. Germline CDR1 and CDR2: DFQATT and SNEGSKA (reference sequence). Trimming took 1 base from V and 1 from J, leaving 3 bases between them. This CDR3 is 12 amino acids long. The CDR3 nucleotides read TGCAGTGCTAGAGGCGGCACAGATACGCAGTATTTT. It yields the protein CSARGGTDTQYF.

This clonotype came up a few times. The chain uses TRBV15 and TRBJ1-6; tentative D call: TRBD1 (6 bases). This CDR3 comprises 16 residues. Germline V gives CDR1 LNHNV, CDR2 YYDKDF (reference sequence). Trimming cost V 4 bases and J 9 bases, with 19 bases left between them. The CDR3 sequence: CATSTRTGHGGSPLHF. CDR3 coding DNA: TGTGCCACCAGCACCCGTACGGGACATGGAGGTTCACCCCTCCACTTT.

This chain connects TRBV29-1 to TRBJ2-6; no definite D call. Trimming left V 5 bases short and J 0 bases short, with 5 bases between. CDR1 and CDR2 from the germline V gene are SQVTM and ANQGSEA. This CDR3 is built from 13 residues. CDR3 bases: TGCAGCGTTCGATTCTCTGGGGCCAACGTCCTGACTTTC. This gives the protein CSVRFSGANVLTF.

The rearrangement joins TRBV5-6 to TRBJ1-2; D is possibly TRBD1 (6 bases). Looked up from germline, CDR1 is SGHDT and CDR2 is YYEEEE. The V and J ends lost 2 bases and 4 bases respectively, with 15 bases between them. The length of the CDR3 is 15 residues. The CDR3 protein is CASSFVNRDTYGYTF. In nucleotides, the CDR3 is TGTGCCAGCAGCTTCGTAAACCGGGACACCTATGGCTACACCTTC.

This clonotype was picked up many times. V is TRBV2 and J is TRBJ1-1, with 7 bases identical to TRBD1. The germline V gene has CDR1 SNHLY and CDR2 FYNNEI. CDR3 size: 13 residues. The V gene end was trimmed by 0 bases and the J gene end by 7 bases; junction bases not matched to a gene: 2. The CDR3, as DNA: TGTGCCAGCAGTGAAGCCCAGGGGGGTGAAGCTTTCTTT. It yields the protein CASSEAQGGEAFF.

J is TRBJ1-5 and V is TRBV28; D is possibly TRBD1 (6 bases). Per the germline V gene, CDR1 is MDHEN and CDR2 is SYDVKM. V gave up 10 bases and J gave up 5 bases, with 15 bases separating them. There are 13 residues in the CDR3. CDR3 nucleotides: TGTGCCACGCGACAGGAAGCGTATCAGCCCCAGCATTTT. Translated, it gives CATRQEAYQPQHF. Complete variable domain (other parts from reference TRBV28 and TRBJ1-5): DVKVTQSSRYLVKRTGEKVFLECVQDMDHENMFWYRQDPGLGLRLIYFSYDVKMKEKGDIPEGYSVSREKKERFSLILESASTNQTSMYLCATRQEAYQPQHFGDGTRLSIL.

The sample holds a few counts of this clonotype. This chain joins TRBV9 and TRBJ1-6; a weak D match, TRBD1 (5 bases). This CDR3 contains 15 residues. Trimming removed 0 bases from V and 6 bases from J, with 10 bases in between. The V gene's germline CDR1 is SGDLS and CDR2 YYNGEE. CDR3 sequence (DNA): TGTGCCAGCAGCGTAGGAGGGGTGTCTAATTCACCCCTCCACTTT. Residues: CASSVGGVSNSPLHF.

The sample holds a few counts of this clonotype. J is TRBJ2-5 and V is TRBV28; 8 positions agree with TRBD2. Germline-derived CDR1 and CDR2 are MDHEN and SYDVKM. The junction had 5 bases not matched to a gene; V was cut back by 3 bases and J by 2 bases. CDR3 size: 15 residues. The chain's CDR3 is CASSLPGGLQETQYF. The CDR3 DNA reads as TGTGCCAGCAGTTTGCCGGGAGGGCTTCAAGAGACCCAGTACTTC.

This clonotype appeared many times. The rearrangement joins TRBV3-1 to TRBJ1-3; perhaps TRBD1 as D (6 bases). CDR3 size: 15 residues. Trimming left V 2 bases short and J 8 bases short, with 16 bases between. Germline V CDR1 and CDR2: LGHDT, YNNKEL (reference sequence). CDR3 residues: CASSQSRGTRDTIYF. The CDR3 DNA reads TGTGCCAGCAGCCAAAGTAGGGGGACACGGGACACCATATATTTT.

The V gene is TRBV6-1, the J gene TRBJ1-1; D not resolved. The CDR3 is 13 residues long. V lost 6 bases to trimming and J lost 1 base, with 9 bases between them. CDR1 and CDR2 (germline): MNHNS, SASEGT. The CDR3 DNA reads TGTGCCAGCAGAATCGGGGAGAACACTGAAGCTTTCTTT. It translates to CASRIGENTEAFF.

As concerns this clonotype: A read error may explain this, as a much larger clone is one base away. This chain uses TRBV2 with TRBJ2-1; tentatively, D is TRBD1 (6 bases). This CDR3 is 13 amino acids long. Germline V gene sequence: CDR1 SNHLY, CDR2 FYNNEI. The CDR3 DNA reads as TGTGCCAGCAAAAAGGACAGCTACAATGAGCAGATCTTC. It codes for CASKKDSYNEQIF.

This clonotype showed up many times. The chain joins TRBV20-1 to TRBJ2-5, with 14 bases that match TRBD2. Germline assignment: CDR1 DFQATT and CDR2 SNEGSKA (reference sequence). The ends lost 1 base at V and 4 bases at J; junction bases unmatched: 11. CDR3 length equals 18 residues. The DNA of the CDR3 is TGCAGTGCTAGAGCCCGTCGACTAGCGGGAGGGCCGGGAGAGACCCAGTACTTC. This encodes CSARARRLAGGPGETQYF.

V and J are TRBV5-1 and TRBJ1-3, with 7 bases lining up with TRBD1. The CDR3 length is 14 residues. Trimming cost V 3 bases and J 8 bases; bases outside gene matches: 8. Germline V gene lookup returns CDR1 SGHRS and CDR2 YFSETQ. The CDR3 protein is CASSSAGGPDTIYF. The CDR3 DNA sequence: TGCGCCAGCAGCTCTGCAGGGGGGCCGGACACCATATATTTT.

This clonotype was found a few times. This sequence joins TRBV14 and TRBJ1-2, with D maybe TRBD1 (6 bases). The germline V gene has CDR1 SGHDN and CDR2 FVKESK. This CDR3 spans 17 amino acids. V shed 2 bases and J shed 7 bases, with 23 bases lying between them. The CDR3 region has the DNA TGTGCCAGCAGCCAATTTGGGGGGCGCCAACCTGGTGGTGGCTACACCTTC. As protein: CASSQFGGRQPGGGYTF.

This clonotype was detected ten times or more. V usage is TRBV18 and J usage is TRBJ1-1, with a possible D match to TRBD1 (6 bases). V dropped 2 bases and J dropped 5 bases, with 18 bases sitting between them. The CDR3 extends over 16 amino acids. Germline V gene sequence: CDR1 KGHSH, CDR2 LQKENI. CDR3 coding DNA: TGTGCCAGCTCACCAGAGTTAGGGGGACTTGGGACTGAAGCTTTCTTT. It codes for CASSPELGGLGTEAFF.

The chain carries TRBV9 and TRBJ2-3; D not certain. This CDR3 is built from 14 residues. The V gene lost 0 bases and the J gene lost 2 bases, with 7 bases spanning the gap. The germline V gene has CDR1 SGDLS and CDR2 YYNGEE. CDR3 sequence reads: CASSVEGNTDTQYF. The CDR3 nucleotides read TGTGCCAGCAGCGTAGAGGGCAACACAGATACGCAGTATTTT.

The J gene is TRBJ2-7, the V gene TRBV10-2, with D perhaps being TRBD1 or TRBD2 (6 bases each). The germline gives CDR1 WSHSY, CDR2 SAAADI. This CDR3 has 15 amino acids. V was trimmed by 7 bases and J by 4 bases, leaving 20 bases between them. In nucleotides, the CDR3 is TGCGCCAGCATGTTGGTAAGGGGGGCGCGTTACGAGCAGTACTTC. Translation gives CASMLVRGARYEQYF.

This clonotype has a handful of counts. This chain links TRBV28 with TRBJ2-3, with 8 nucleotides matching TRBD2. The J segment lost 1 base and the V segment lost 3 bases, leaving 6 bases of the junction unmatched. Germline V gene lookup returns CDR1 MDHEN and CDR2 SYDVKM. This CDR3 is built from 16 residues. The CDR3 DNA reads as TGTGCCAGCAGTTTCTTAGCGGGAAGGGGCACAGATACGCAGTATTTT. Amino acids: CASSFLAGRGTDTQYF.

The rearrangement uses TRBV20-1 and TRBJ2-5, with D perhaps matching TRBD2 (6 bases). The CDR3 spans 16 residues. The germline V gene encodes CDR1 DFQATT and CDR2 SNEGSKA (reference sequence). Deletions cut 6 bases from V and 2 bases from J, with 22 bases between. CDR3 DNA sequence: TGCAGTGCCACGGGCGCGGTAGCGGAAACTCAAGAGACCCAGTACTTC. The encoded protein is CSATGAVAETQETQYF.

This clonotype was seen ten or more times. This chain links TRBV2 with TRBJ1-2, with D unclear. V shed 1 base and J shed 7 bases, with 10 bases lying between them. The CDR3 extends over 13 amino acids. CDR1 SNHLY and CDR2 FYNNEI come from the germline V gene. CDR3 coding DNA: TGTGCCAGCAGTGAAGGCCAGGCCCTTGGCTACACCTTC. It encodes CASSEGQALGYTF.

By proportion, this clonotype is large (0.1 to 1%). J is TRBJ2-7 and V is TRBV7-8, with TRBD2 matching over 10 bases. The CDR3 is 16 amino acids. J lost 6 bases, V lost 5 bases, and 13 bases had no gene match. The germline CDR1 and CDR2 sequences are SGHVS and FQNEAQ. The CDR3 DNA follows: TGTGCCAGCAGCCCCGGGACTAGCGCCCCCTCCCGCGAGCAGTACTTC. Translation gives CASSPGTSAPSREQYF.

Concerning this clonotype itself: With a much larger clone just one base away, this may be a read error. V gene TRBV14 combines with J gene TRBJ2-5; TRBD2 matches at 10 bases. V was pared by 4 bases and J by 9 bases, with 20 bases of the junction left unmatched. The CDR3 covers 18 residues. CDR1 and CDR2 from the germline V gene are SGHDN and FVKESK. The DNA for the CDR3 is TGTGCCAGCAGCCCTGGAAGGACTAGCGGCTTGAGGATGGAGGCCCAGTACTTC. As protein: CASSPGRTSGLRMEAQYF.

This chain connects TRBV2 to TRBJ1-2, with D possibly being TRBD1 (5 bases). V lost 7 bases to trimming and J lost 0 bases, with 21 bases between them. This CDR3 comprises 17 residues. Germline loops: CDR1 SNHLY, CDR2 FYNNEI. CDR3 nucleotide sequence: TGTGCCAGCAACCACCATCGGGAGGGGACCCCTAACTATGGCTACACCTTC. It yields the protein CASNHHREGTPNYGYTF.

In its sample, this clonotype was seen many times. The chain is built from TRBV10-3 and TRBJ2-5, with TRBD2 identical over 10 bases. The CDR3 is 15 residues long. Germline V gene lookup returns CDR1 ENHRY and CDR2 SYGVKD. Trimming removed 4 bases from V and 0 bases from J; junction bases left unmatched: 2. DNA of the CDR3: TGTGCCATCAGTGGAAGCGGGAGGGACCAAGAGACCCAGTACTTC. As protein: CAISGSGRDQETQYF.

This clonotype showed up many times. The chain links TRBV3-1 to TRBJ2-7, with 7 nucleotides matching TRBD1. There are 16 residues in the CDR3. CDR1 and CDR2 (germline): LGHDT, YNNKEL (reference sequence). The V segment lost 3 bases and the J segment 4 bases; nucleotides outside the gene matches: 12. The CDR3 reads CASSHIPQTGRYEQYF. CDR3 coding DNA: TGTGCCAGCAGCCATATTCCTCAGACAGGGAGATACGAGCAGTACTTC.